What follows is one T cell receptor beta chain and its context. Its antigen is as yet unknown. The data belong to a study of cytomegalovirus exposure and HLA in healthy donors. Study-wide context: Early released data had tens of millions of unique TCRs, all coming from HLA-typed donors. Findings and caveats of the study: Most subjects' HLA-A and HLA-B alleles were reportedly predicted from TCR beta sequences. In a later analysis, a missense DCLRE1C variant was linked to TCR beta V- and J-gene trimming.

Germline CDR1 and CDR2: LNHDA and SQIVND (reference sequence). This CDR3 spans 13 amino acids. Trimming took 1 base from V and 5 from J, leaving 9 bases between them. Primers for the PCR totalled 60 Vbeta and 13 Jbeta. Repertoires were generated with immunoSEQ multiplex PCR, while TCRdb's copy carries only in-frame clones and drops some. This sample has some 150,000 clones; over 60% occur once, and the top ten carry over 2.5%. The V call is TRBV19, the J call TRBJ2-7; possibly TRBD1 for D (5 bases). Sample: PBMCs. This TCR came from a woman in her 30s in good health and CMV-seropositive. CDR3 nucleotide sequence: TGTGCCAGTAGTATAGGTGCAGGGAACGAGCAGTACTTC. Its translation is CASSIGAGNEQYF.